This T cell receptor beta chain was profiled in a study of T-cell memory formation after mild COVID-19. The table lists this clonotype with many counts. No antigen is known for it. Looked up from germline, CDR1 is SGDLS and CDR2 is YYNGEE. CDR3 length equals 15 residues. Trimming pared 0 bases from V and 4 bases from J, leaving 12 bases between. Study results and limitations: Clones that got smaller from day 15 to 85 had even CD4/CD8, while clones growing later tipped toward CD4+. SARS-CoV-2 specificity was not confirmed for second-wave clones peaking on day 37. Some responding clones appeared in pre-infection memory, suggesting cross-reactive memory joined.

5'RACE primed at constant segments yielded TCR alpha and TCR beta cDNA libraries bearing sample barcodes and UMIs. A single record per CDR3 protein comes from TCRdb applying MiXCR to the 5' RACE reads. The sample lists about half a million distinct CDR3 sequences, around a sixth occurring once. Input material: PBMCs or a T cell subset sorted from them (not recorded which). This rearrangement joins TRBV9 to TRBJ2-3; the D gene could be TRBD1 or TRBD2 (7 bases each). The TCR was taken from an adult woman who had mild COVID-19 (a few samples of this study predate the infection). Cell type and time point are not known. In DNA, the CDR3 is TGTGCCAGCAGCGTAGCAGGGGGGGCCTCAGATACGCAGTATTTT. It is translated as CASSVAGGASDTQYF. Full variable domain (missing parts from reference TRBV9 and TRBJ2-3): DSGVTQTPKHLITATGQRVTLRCSPRSGDLSVYWYQQSLDQGLQFLIQYYNGEERAKGNILERFSAQQFPDLHSELNLSSLELGDSALYFCASSVAGGASDTQYFGPGTRLTVL.